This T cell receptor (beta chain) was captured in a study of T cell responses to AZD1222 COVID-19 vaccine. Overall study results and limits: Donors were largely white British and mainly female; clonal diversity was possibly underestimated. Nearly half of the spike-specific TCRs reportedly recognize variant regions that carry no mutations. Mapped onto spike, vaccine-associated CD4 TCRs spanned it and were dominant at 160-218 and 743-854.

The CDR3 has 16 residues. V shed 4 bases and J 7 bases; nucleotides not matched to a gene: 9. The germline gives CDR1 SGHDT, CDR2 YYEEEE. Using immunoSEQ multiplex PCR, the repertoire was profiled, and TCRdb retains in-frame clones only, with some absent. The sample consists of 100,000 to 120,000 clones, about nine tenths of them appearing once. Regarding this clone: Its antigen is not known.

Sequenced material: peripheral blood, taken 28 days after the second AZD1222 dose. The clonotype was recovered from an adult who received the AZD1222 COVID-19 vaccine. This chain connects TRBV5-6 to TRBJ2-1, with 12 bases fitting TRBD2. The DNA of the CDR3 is TGTGCCAGCAGCCCGCCTAGCGGGGGGGCCGGGAATGAGCAGTTCTTC. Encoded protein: CASSPPSGGAGNEQFF.